The 18 T cell receptor beta chains below were found in one sample sequenced in a study of blood T cell repertoires in COVID-19. The protocol was immunoSEQ multiplex PCR, while the TCRdb copy is restricted to in-frame clones and leaves out a portion. Among some 150,000 clones listed, just under 85% were seen once. The sequenced sample was peripheral blood. The receptors stem from a woman in her thirties or forties with active or convalescent COVID-19.

The V call is TRBV2, the J call TRBJ1-1; maybe TRBD1 (5 bases). Germline V gene sequence: CDR1 SNHLY, CDR2 FYNNEI. The germline V and J ends were trimmed by 4 bases and 1 base, with 7 bases remaining between them. The CDR3 runs to 13 residues. The CDR3 sequence is CASSGQRNTEAFF. The CDR3 DNA reads TGTGCCAGCAGTGGACAGAGGAACACTGAAGCTTTCTTT. The full variable domain, its missing parts supplied by reference TRBV2 and TRBJ1-1, is EPEVTQTPSHQVTQMGQEVILRCVPISNHLYFYWYRQILGQKVEFLVSFYNNEISEKSEIFDDQFSVERPDGSNFTLKIRSTKLEDSAMYFCASSGQRNTEAFFGQGTRLTVV.

CDR3 DNA: TGTGCCAGCAGCCCCGATTGGGGCCGGCTCTACGAGCAGTACTTC. Its protein product is CASSPDWGRLYEQYF. This sequence joins TRBV28 and TRBJ2-7, with D possibly being TRBD1 (5 bases). Germline V gives CDR1 MDHEN, CDR2 SYDVKM. V was shortened by 6 bases and J by 3 bases, with 18 bases between the two germline ends. The CDR3 runs 15 residues.

The V and J genes are TRBV7-9 and TRBJ1-6; 9 nucleotides match TRBD1. CDR3 size: 17 residues. V trimming: 6 bases; J trimming: 2 bases; junction bases outside the gene matches: 8. The germline V gene has CDR1 SEHNR and CDR2 FQNEAQ (reference sequence). The CDR3 loop reads CASSPTGGDAYNSPLHF. The DNA for the CDR3 is TGTGCCAGCAGTCCGACAGGGGGGGATGCCTATAATTCACCCCTCCACTTT.

The V gene is TRBV28, the J gene TRBJ1-2, with D maybe TRBD1 (6 bases). From germline, CDR1 is MDHEN and CDR2 SYDVKM. The CDR3 contains 16 residues. The ends were cut back, 6 bases at V and 4 bases at J, with 21 bases in the middle. Here the CDR3 DNA reads TGTGCCAGCAGCTCTCAAAGAGGGGGTTTAGGCTATGGCTACACCTTC. This gives the protein CASSSQRGGLGYGYTF.

The CDR3 here is CASSSHGTGDSPLHF. The CDR3 nucleotides read TGTGCCAGCAGCTCCCACGGGACAGGGGATTCACCCCTCCACTTT. V is TRBV5-5 and J is TRBJ1-6; 10 bases are a match to TRBD1. The CDR3 is made up of 15 amino acids. CDR1 is SGHKS and CDR2 is YYEKEE in the germline V gene (reference sequence). V was pared by 3 bases and J by 8 bases, with 5 bases of the junction left unmatched. Drawing the rest from reference TRBV5-5 and TRBJ1-6, the complete variable domain is DAGVTQSPTHLIKTRGQQVTLRCSPISGHKSVSWYQQVLGQGPQFIFQYYEKEERGRGNFPDRFSARQFPNYSSELNVNALLLGDSALYLCASSSHGTGDSPLHFGNGTRLTVT.

CDR3 bases: TGTGCCAGCTCACAGGGGCATAGCAATCAGCCCCAGCATTTT. Translating it yields CASSQGHSNQPQHF. The chain is built from TRBV21-1 and TRBJ1-5; the DNA was not used to check the table's D call, TRBD1. TRBV21-1 is annotated as a pseudogene. This CDR3 region has 14 residues.

The V call is TRBV29-1, the J call TRBJ1-1, with 7 bases aligning to TRBD1. The germline gives CDR1 SQVTM, CDR2 ANQGSEA. V shed 6 bases and J 3 bases; nucleotides not matched to a gene: 4. The CDR3 runs to 12 residues. CDR3 nucleotide sequence: TGCAGCGTAAACAGGGGATACACTGAAGCTTTCTTT. It codes for CSVNRGYTEAFF.

This clone turned up a few times. The CDR3 sequence is CASSLVTSEQYF. The CDR3 nucleotides are TGCGCCAGCAGCTTGGTGACTAGCGAGCAGTACTTC. The chain is built from TRBV5-1 and TRBJ2-7; the D gene is possibly TRBD2 (6 bases). Germline V gene data show CDR1 as SGHRS and CDR2 as YFSETQ. The V and J ends lost 0 bases and 6 bases respectively, with 7 bases between them. This CDR3 is 12 amino acids long.

The DNA of the CDR3 is TGTGCCAGCAGCCCAACCCGGGAGGGGGCTGACTATGGCTACACCTTC. Translating gives CASSPTREGADYGYTF. The chain joins TRBV5-4 to TRBJ1-2, with 7 bases identical to TRBD1. The CDR3 has 16 amino acids. Trimming at V came to 4 bases and at J to 3 bases, leaving 12 bases not matched to a gene. Germline CDR1 reads SGHNT; CDR2 reads YYREEE (reference sequence).

The chain is built from TRBV6-5 and TRBJ1-2; D gene unclear. The CDR3 is 13 amino acids. The germline V and J ends were trimmed by 10 bases and 1 base, with 13 bases remaining between them. Looked up from germline, CDR1 is MNHEY and CDR2 is SVGAGI. CDR3 sequence reads: CATDPTINYGYTF. The CDR3 DNA sequence: TGTGCCACCGACCCGACTATTAACTATGGCTACACCTTC.

The chain has TRBV6-5 and TRBJ1-5, with D possibly matching TRBD1 (5 bases). CDR1 and CDR2 (germline): MNHEY, SVGAGI. The CDR3 runs 14 residues. The V end was cut by 6 bases, the J end by 3 bases, with 12 bases between. Written as DNA, the CDR3 is TGTGCCAGCAGCACCCGACAGATCAATCAGCCCCAGCATTTT. This translates into CASSTRQINQPQHF.

The V gene is TRBV3-1 (or the pseudogene TRBV3-2), the J gene TRBJ1-3; unclear D gene. Germline CDR1 reads LGHDT; CDR2 reads YNNKEL (reference sequence). The CDR3 is 16 amino acids. V was pared by 2 bases and J by 8 bases, with 19 bases between. CDR3 DNA: TGTGCCAGCAGCCAACGACCGGGCCCGGCGAGGGACACCATATATTTT. Protein product: CASSQRPGPARDTIYF.

The chain joins TRBV7-7 to TRBJ2-1, with 13 bases identical to TRBD2. The CDR3 length is 17 residues. V gave up 5 bases and J gave up 7 bases; unmatched junction bases: 11. Looked up from germline, CDR1 is SSHAT and CDR2 is FNYEAQ (reference sequence). Here the CDR3 reads CASSLGLAGRQGNEQFF. CDR3 in DNA: TGTGCCAGCAGCCTGGGACTAGCGGGGCGCCAAGGGAATGAGCAGTTCTTC. The full variable domain, with the rest looked up from reference TRBV7-7 and TRBJ2-1, is GAGVSQSPRYKVTKRGQDVTLRCDPISSHATLYWYQQALGQGPEFLTYFNYEAQPDKSGLPSDRFSAERPEGSISTLTIQRTEQRDSAMYRCASSLGLAGRQGNEQFFGPGTRLTVL.

In this sample, this clone turned up a few times. The chain uses TRBV5-4 and TRBJ1-3, with 7 bases that match TRBD1. The germline gives CDR1 SGHNT, CDR2 YYREEE (reference sequence). After removal of 4 bases from V and 5 bases from J, the junction contained 6 bases not matched to a gene. The length of the CDR3 is 14 residues. The CDR3 reads CASSLNRGRNTIYF. The CDR3 DNA follows: TGTGCCAGCAGCCTCAACAGGGGAAGAAACACCATATATTTT.

This clone was recorded a few times. This rearrangement joins TRBV9 to TRBJ2-7, with TRBD1 matching 8 bases. Germline V gives CDR1 SGDLS, CDR2 YYNGEE. J gave up 1 base and V 2 bases, and 14 bases lay outside the gene matches. The length of the CDR3 is 18 residues. DNA for the CDR3: TGTGCCAGCAGCGTCGAGGCCTGGGACAGGCCTACGTCCTACGAGCAGTACTTC. This codes for CASSVEAWDRPTSYEQYF.

This clone was detected once. The chain joins TRBV6-4 to TRBJ1-6; D gene uncertain. Germline loops: CDR1 MRHNA, CDR2 SNTAGT. V shed 5 bases and J shed 6 bases, with 14 bases lying between them. The CDR3 loop spans 15 amino acids. CDR3 DNA sequence: TGTGCCAGCAGTTCCGAGGCAGAGATTAATTCACCCCTCCACTTT. Amino acids: CASSSEAEINSPLHF.

The CDR3, as DNA: TGTGCCAGCAGTTTCAACACGGCGACGGGTGGCTACACCTTC. It translates to CASSFNTATGGYTF. This chain connects TRBV28 to TRBJ1-2; unclear D gene. CDR3 length: 14 amino acids. CDR1 is MDHEN, CDR2 SYDVKM, per germline. Between the trimmed V and J ends, which lost 3 bases and 7 bases, there was a span of 15 bases.

The genes are TRBV18 and TRBJ1-1; 11 bases fit TRBD1. CDR3 length: 15 residues. The V segment lost 4 bases and the J segment 5 bases; nucleotides outside the gene matches: 6. Germline CDR1 and CDR2: KGHSH and LQKENI. CDR3 sequence (DNA): TGTGCCAGCTCACAGGGGACAGGGGGTGGAACTGAAGCTTTCTTT. This codes for CASSQGTGGGTEAFF.